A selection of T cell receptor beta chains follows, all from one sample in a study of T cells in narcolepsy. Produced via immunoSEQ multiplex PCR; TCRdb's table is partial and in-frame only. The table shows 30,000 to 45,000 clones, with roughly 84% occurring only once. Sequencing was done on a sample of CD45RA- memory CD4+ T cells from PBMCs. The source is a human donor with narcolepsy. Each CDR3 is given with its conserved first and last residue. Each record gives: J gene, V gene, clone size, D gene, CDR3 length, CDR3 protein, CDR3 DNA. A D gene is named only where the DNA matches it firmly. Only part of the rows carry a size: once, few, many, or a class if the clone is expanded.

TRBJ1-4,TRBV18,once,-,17,CASTPKGSGGANEKLFF,TGTGCCAGCACCCCGAAAGGATCTGGGGGTGCTAATGAAAAACTGTTTTTT
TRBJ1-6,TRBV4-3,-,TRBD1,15,CASSQSGTGNSPLHF,TGCGCCAGCAGCCAATCCGGGACAGGCAATTCACCCCTCCACTTT
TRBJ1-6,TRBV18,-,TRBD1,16,CASSQTRDRINSPLHF,TGTGCCAGCTCCCAAACTCGGGACAGGATTAATTCACCCCTCCACTTT
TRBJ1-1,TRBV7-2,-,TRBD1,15,CASSLADREGSEAFF,TGTGCCAGCAGCTTAGCCGACAGGGAAGGGTCTGAAGCTTTCTTT
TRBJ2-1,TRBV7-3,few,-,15,CASSPDPGGYNEQFF,TGTGCCAGCAGCCCCGATCCCGGCGGGTACAATGAGCAGTTCTTC
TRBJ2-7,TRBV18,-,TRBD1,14,CASSPGQGAYEQYF,TGTGCCAGCTCACCGGGACAGGGGGCCTACGAGCAGTACTTC
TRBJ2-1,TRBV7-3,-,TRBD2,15,CASSLTSGGLGEQFF,TGTGCCAGCAGCTTGACTAGCGGGGGCCTGGGTGAGCAGTTCTTC
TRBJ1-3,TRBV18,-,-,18,CASSRDVARRGSGNTIYF,TGTGCCAGCTCACGGGACGTGGCGCGGAGGGGCTCTGGAAACACCATATATTTT
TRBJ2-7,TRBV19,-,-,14,CASSIGGGPYEQYF,TGTGCCAGTAGTATAGGAGGGGGTCCCTACGAGCAGTACTTC
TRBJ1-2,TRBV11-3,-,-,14,CASSLAGIRYGYTF,TGTGCCAGCAGCTTAGCGGGAATACGCTATGGCTACACCTTC
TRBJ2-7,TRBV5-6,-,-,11,CASSLGRAIEF,TGTGCCAGCAGCTTGGGCAGGGCGATTGAGTTC
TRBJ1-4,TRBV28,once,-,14,CASSPGGLNEKLFF,TGTGCCAGCAGTCCGGGGGGGCTTAATGAAAAACTGTTTTTT
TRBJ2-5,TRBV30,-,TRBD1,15,CAWSVGDRGQETQYF,TGTGCCTGGAGTGTAGGCGACAGGGGGCAAGAGACCCAGTACTTC
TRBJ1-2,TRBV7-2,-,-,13,CASSTGRGYGYTF,TGTGCCAGCAGCACCGGTCGCGGCTATGGCTACACCTTC
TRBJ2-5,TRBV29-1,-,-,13,CSVEGRIRGTQYF,TGCAGCGTTGAGGGTCGCATCAGGGGGACCCAGTACTTC
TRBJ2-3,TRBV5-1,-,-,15,CASSLRGLGTDTQYF,TGCGCCAGCAGCTTGCGGGGTCTCGGGACAGATACGCAGTATTTT
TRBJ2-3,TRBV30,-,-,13,CACQLALADTQYF,TGTGCCTGTCAGTTGGCCCTGGCAGATACGCAGTATTTT
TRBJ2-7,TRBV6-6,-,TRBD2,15,CASSTTAGDSYEQYF,TGTGCCAGCAGCACGACAGCGGGGGACTCCTACGAGCAGTACTTC
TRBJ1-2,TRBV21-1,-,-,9,CAAEYGYTF,TGTGCCGCTGAGTACGGCTACACCTTC
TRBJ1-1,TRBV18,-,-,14,CASSLQGPNTEAFF,TGTGCCAGCTCCCTACAGGGTCCTAACACTGAAGCTTTCTTT
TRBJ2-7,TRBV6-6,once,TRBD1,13,CASRGQGASEQYF,TGTGCCAGCAGGGGACAGGGGGCCAGCGAGCAGTACTTC
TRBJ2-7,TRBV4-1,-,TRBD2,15,CASSHATSGGGEQYF,TGCGCCAGCAGCCACGCTACTAGCGGGGGCGGCGAGCAGTACTTC
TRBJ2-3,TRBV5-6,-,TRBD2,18,CASSLTSGGAVAADTQYF,TGTGCCAGCAGCTTAACTAGCGGGGGGGCGGTCGCCGCAGATACGCAGTATTTT
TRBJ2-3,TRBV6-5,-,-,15,CASSYRGLFTDTQYF,TGTGCCAGCAGTTACCGGGGCCTATTCACAGATACGCAGTATTTT
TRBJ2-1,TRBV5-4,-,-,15,CASSLRARQGNEQFF,TGTGCCAGCAGCTTGAGAGCACGGCAGGGCAATGAGCAGTTCTTC
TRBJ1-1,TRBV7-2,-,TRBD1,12,CASSLETGRAFF,TGTGCCAGCAGCTTAGAGACAGGGAGGGCTTTCTTT
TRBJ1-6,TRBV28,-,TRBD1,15,CASDGQGSRNSPLHF,TGTGCCAGCGACGGACAGGGGTCGCGGAATTCACCCCTCCACTTT